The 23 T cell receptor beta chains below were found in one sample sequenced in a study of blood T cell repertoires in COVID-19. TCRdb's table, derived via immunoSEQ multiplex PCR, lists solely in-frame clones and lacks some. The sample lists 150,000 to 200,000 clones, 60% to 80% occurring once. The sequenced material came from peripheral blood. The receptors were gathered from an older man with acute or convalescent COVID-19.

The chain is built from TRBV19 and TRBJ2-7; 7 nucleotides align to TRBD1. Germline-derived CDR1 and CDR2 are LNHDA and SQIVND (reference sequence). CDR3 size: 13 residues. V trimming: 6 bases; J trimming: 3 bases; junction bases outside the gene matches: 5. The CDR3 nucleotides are TGTGCCAGTAGGGGGACAGAGCTCTACGAGCAGTACTTC. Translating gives CASRGTELYEQYF.

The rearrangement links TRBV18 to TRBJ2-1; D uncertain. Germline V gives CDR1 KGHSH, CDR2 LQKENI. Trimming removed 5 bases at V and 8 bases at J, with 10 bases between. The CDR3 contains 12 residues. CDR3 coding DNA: TGTGCCAGCTCAAACTATGGCGATGAGCAGTTCTTC. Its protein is CASSNYGDEQFF.

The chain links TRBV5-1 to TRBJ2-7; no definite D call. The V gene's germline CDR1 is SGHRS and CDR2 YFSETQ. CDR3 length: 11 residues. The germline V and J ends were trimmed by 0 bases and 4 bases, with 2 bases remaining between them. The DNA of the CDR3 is TGCGCCAGCAGCTTGGCATACGAGCAGTACTTC. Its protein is CASSLAYEQYF.

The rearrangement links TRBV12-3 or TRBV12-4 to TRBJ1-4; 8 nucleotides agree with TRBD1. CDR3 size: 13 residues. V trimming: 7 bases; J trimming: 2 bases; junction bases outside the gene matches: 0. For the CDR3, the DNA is TGTGCCAGCAACAGGGGGACTAATGAAAAACTGTTTTTT. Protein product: CASNRGTNEKLFF.

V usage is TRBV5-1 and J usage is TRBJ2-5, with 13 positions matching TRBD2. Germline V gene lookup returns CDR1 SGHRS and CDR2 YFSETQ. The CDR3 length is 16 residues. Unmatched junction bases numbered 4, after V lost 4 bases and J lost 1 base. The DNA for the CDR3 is TGCGCCAGCAGCCCTGGGACTAGCGGGGCCCAAGAGACCCAGTACTTC. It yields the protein CASSPGTSGAQETQYF.

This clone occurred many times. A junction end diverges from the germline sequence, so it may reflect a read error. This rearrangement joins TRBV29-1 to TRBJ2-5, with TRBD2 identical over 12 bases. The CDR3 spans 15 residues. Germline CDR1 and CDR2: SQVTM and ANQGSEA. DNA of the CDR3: TGCAGCGTTGAAGGTCTAGCGGGGGGGCAAGTGACCCAGTACTTC. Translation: CSVEGLAGGQVTQYF.

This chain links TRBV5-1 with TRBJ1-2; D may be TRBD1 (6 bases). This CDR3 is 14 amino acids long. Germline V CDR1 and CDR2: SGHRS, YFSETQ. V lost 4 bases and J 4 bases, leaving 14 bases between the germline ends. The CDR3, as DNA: TGCGCCAGCAGCCCCGGGGCAGGGGCCTATGGCTACACCTTC. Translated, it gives CASSPGAGAYGYTF.

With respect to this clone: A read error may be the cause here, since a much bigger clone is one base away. CDR3 sequence reads: CASSLATDNSPLHF. The DNA for the CDR3 is TGTGCCAGCAGCTTAGCGACAGATAATTCACCCCTCCACTTT. The V and J genes are TRBV7-9 and TRBJ1-6; possibly TRBD1 for D (5 bases). The V end lost 0 bases, the J end lost 5 bases, and 5 bases lay between the germline ends. The CDR3 has 14 residues. Germline lookup yields CDR1 SEHNR and CDR2 FQNEAQ (reference sequence).

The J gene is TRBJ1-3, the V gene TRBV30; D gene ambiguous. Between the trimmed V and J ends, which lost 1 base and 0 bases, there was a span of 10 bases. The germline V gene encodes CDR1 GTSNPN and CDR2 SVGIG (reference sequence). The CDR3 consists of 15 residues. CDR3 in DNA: TGTGCCTGGAGTGCTGACGGACTCTCTGGAAACACCATATATTTT. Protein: CAWSADGLSGNTIYF.

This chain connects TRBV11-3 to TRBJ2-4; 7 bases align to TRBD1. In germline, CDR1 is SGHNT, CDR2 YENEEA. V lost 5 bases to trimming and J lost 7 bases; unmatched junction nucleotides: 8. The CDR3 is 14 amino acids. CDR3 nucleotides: TGTGCCAGCAGCGCCCGACAGGGAACGAACATTCAGTACTTC. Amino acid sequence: CASSARQGTNIQYF.

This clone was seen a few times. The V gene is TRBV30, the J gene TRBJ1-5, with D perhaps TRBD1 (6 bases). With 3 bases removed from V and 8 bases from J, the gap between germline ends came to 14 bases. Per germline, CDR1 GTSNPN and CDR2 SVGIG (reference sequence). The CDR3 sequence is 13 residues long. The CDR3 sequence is CAWSGGLGEPQHF. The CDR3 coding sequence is TGTGCCTGGAGCGGGGGGCTGGGAGAGCCCCAGCATTTT.

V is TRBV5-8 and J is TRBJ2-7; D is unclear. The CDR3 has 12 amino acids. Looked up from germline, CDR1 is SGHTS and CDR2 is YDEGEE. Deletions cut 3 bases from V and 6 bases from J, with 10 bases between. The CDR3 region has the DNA TGTGCCAGCAGCTCCCGTCTACGCGAGCAGTACTTC. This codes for CASSSRLREQYF.

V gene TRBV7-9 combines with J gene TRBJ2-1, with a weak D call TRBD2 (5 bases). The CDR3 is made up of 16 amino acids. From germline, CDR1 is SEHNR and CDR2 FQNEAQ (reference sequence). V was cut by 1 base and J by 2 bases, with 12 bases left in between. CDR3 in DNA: TGTGCCAGCAGCTTAGTGAGCGGAGCGCCCTACAATGAGCAGTTCTTC. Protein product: CASSLVSGAPYNEQFF.

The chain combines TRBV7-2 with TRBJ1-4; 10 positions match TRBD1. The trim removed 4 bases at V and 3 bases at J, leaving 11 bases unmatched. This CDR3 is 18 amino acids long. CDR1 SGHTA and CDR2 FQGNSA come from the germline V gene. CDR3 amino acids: CASSSTSTGTGANEKLFF. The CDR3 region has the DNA TGTGCCAGCAGCTCAACCTCCACCGGGACAGGGGCTAATGAAAAACTGTTTTTT.

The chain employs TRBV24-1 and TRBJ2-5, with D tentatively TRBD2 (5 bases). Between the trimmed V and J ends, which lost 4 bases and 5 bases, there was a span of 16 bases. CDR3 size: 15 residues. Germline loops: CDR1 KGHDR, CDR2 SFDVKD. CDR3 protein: CATSDTDLRRETQYF. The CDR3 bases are TGTGCCACCAGTGACACAGACCTCAGGAGGGAGACCCAGTACTTC.

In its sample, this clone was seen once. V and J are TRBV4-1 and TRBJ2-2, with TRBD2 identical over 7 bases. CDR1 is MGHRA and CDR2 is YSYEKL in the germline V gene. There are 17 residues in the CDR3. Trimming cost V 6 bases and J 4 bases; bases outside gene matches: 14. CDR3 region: CASRGIQRGHGTGELFF. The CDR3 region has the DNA TGCGCCAGCAGAGGAATCCAGCGGGGTCACGGCACCGGGGAGCTGTTTTTT.

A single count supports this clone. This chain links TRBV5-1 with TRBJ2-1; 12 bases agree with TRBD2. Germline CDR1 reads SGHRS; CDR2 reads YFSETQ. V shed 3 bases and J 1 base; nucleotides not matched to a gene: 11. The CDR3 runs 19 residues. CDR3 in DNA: TGCGCCAGCAGCTCACATCCTAGCGGGAGGGCTCTGTCCTACAATGAGCAGTTCTTC. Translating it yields CASSSHPSGRALSYNEQFF. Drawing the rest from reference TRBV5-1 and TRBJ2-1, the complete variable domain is KAGVTQTPRYLIKTRGQQVTLSCSPISGHRSVSWYQQTPGQGLQFLFEYFSETQRNKGNFPGRFSGRQFSNSRSEMNVSTLELGDSALYLCASSSHPSGRALSYNEQFFGPGTRLTVL.

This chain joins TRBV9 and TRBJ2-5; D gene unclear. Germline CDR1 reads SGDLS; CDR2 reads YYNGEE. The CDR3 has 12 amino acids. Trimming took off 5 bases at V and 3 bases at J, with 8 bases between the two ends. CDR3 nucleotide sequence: TGTGCCAGCAGTACCACGGAAGAGACCCAGTACTTC. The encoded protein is CASSTTEETQYF.

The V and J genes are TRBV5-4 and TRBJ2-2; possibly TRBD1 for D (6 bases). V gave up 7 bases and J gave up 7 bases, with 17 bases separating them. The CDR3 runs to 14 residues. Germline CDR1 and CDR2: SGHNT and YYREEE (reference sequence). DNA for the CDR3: TGTGCCAGCGGTCCGAGGGGGACGAGCGGGGAGCTGTTTTTT. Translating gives CASGPRGTSGELFF.

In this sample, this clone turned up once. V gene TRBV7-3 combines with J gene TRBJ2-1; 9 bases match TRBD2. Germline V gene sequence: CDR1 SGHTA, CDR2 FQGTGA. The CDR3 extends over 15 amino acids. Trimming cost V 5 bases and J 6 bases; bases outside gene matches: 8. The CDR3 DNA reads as TGTGCCAGCAGCCCCCCGGGACTAGCTTTCAATGAGCAGTTCTTC. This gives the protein CASSPPGLAFNEQFF.

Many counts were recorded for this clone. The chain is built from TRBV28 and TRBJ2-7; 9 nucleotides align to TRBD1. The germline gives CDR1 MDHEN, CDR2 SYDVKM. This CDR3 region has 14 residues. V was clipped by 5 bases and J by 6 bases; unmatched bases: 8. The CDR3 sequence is CASSLGTGLVEQYF. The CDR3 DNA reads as TGTGCCAGCAGTCTGGGGACAGGGTTGGTCGAGCAGTACTTC.

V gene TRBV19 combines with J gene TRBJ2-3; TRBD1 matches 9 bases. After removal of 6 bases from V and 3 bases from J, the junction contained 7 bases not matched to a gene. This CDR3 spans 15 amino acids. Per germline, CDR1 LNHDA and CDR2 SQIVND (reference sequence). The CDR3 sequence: CASREQGARTDTQYF. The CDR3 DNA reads TGTGCCAGTAGAGAACAGGGGGCGAGGACAGATACGCAGTATTTT.

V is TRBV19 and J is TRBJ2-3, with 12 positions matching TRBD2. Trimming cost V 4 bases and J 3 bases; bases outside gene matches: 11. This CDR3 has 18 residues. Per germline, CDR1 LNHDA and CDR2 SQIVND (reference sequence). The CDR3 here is CASSRGASGGARTDTQYF. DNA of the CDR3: TGTGCCAGTAGTAGAGGTGCTAGCGGGGGGGCTCGGACAGATACGCAGTATTTT.